These 30 T cell receptor beta chains were sequenced from one sample in a study of blood T cell repertoires in COVID-19. Produced via immunoSEQ multiplex PCR; TCRdb's table is partial and in-frame only. The table lists about 200,000 clones, approximately 78% of them singletons, with less than 6% in the top ten. Sequenced material: peripheral blood. Every receptor here comes from a woman in her 70s with COVID-19, enrolled during active disease.

This clone was counted a single time. The rearrangement links TRBV28 to TRBJ1-1; a weak D match, TRBD1 (5 bases). Trimming took 6 bases from V and 0 from J, leaving 8 bases between them. CDR1 is MDHEN, CDR2 SYDVKM, per germline. This CDR3 comprises 13 residues. CDR3 nucleotides: TGTGCCAGCAGCGGACAATTGAACACTGAAGCTTTCTTT. Translating it yields CASSGQLNTEAFF.

The V and J genes are TRBV11-2 and TRBJ2-3; 9 bases map to TRBD1. The CDR3 is 15 residues long. Unmatched junction bases numbered 10, after V lost 6 bases and J lost 6 bases. Germline loops: CDR1 SGHAT, CDR2 FQNNGV. In DNA form, the CDR3 reads TGTGCCAGCAGTTCGACAGGGGGTAGGAGGGATACGCAGTATTTT. It translates to CASSSTGGRRDTQYF.

J is TRBJ2-2 and V is TRBV5-1, with 9 bases fitting TRBD1. V shed 4 bases and J 2 bases; nucleotides not matched to a gene: 3. The CDR3 is 15 residues long. Germline V gene lookup returns CDR1 SGHRS and CDR2 YFSETQ. CDR3 sequence: CASSPDRGNTGELFF. The CDR3 DNA follows: TGCGCCAGCAGCCCGGACAGGGGCAACACCGGGGAGCTGTTTTTT.

This CDR3 is CASSLGTGTEKLFF. The CDR3 DNA follows: TGCGCCAGCAGCCTTGGGACAGGGACTGAAAAACTGTTTTTT. The rearrangement links TRBV5-1 to TRBJ1-4; 9 bases align to TRBD1. CDR3 length: 14 residues. V trimming: 4 bases; J trimming: 7 bases; junction bases outside the gene matches: 5. Per germline, CDR1 SGHRS and CDR2 YFSETQ.

The V gene is TRBV28, the J gene TRBJ2-7, with 7 bases fitting TRBD2. With 5 bases clipped from V and 6 bases from J, the junction kept 10 bases outside the gene matches. CDR1 and CDR2 from the germline V gene are MDHEN and SYDVKM. This CDR3 contains 14 residues. The CDR3 bases are TGTGCCAGCAGTCCCCGGGGAGGGGAGGCCGAGCAGTACTTC. Protein product: CASSPRGGEAEQYF. Looking up the rest from reference TRBV28 and TRBJ2-7 gives the full variable domain: DVKVTQSSRYLVKRTGEKVFLECVQDMDHENMFWYRQDPGLGLRLIYFSYDVKMKEKGDIPEGYSVSREKKERFSLILESASTNQTSMYLCASSPRGGEAEQYFGPGTRLTVT.

The genes are TRBV20-1 and TRBJ1-5, with 8 bases aligning to TRBD1. Germline V gene sequence: CDR1 DFQATT, CDR2 SNEGSKA (reference sequence). V shed 3 bases and J 2 bases; nucleotides not matched to a gene: 3. There are 14 residues in the CDR3. The CDR3 DNA sequence: TGCAGTGCTAGTCAGGACAGGGGCAATCAGCCCCAGCATTTT. Its protein product is CSASQDRGNQPQHF.

This chain joins TRBV11-3 and TRBJ2-5, with 10 nucleotides matching TRBD1. CDR1 is SGHNT and CDR2 is YENEEA in the germline V gene. The CDR3 has 16 residues. J was trimmed by 0 bases and V by 3 bases; bases with no gene match: 4. The CDR3 loop is CASSFGGQGYQETQYF. In DNA, the CDR3 is TGTGCCAGCAGCTTCGGGGGACAGGGGTACCAAGAGACCCAGTACTTC.

The rearrangement links TRBV25-1 to TRBJ2-1, with 8 bases lining up with TRBD1. The J segment lost 4 bases and the V segment lost 9 bases, leaving 11 bases of the junction unmatched. CDR1 is MGHDK and CDR2 is SYGVNS in the germline V gene. This CDR3 region has 15 residues. The CDR3 bases are TGTGCCAGTACTGACTCAGGGGGCGCATACAATGAGCAGTTCTTC. It translates to CASTDSGGAYNEQFF.

The sample holds a few counts of this clone. The chain couples TRBV5-4 to TRBJ2-7; 10 bases fit TRBD2. After removal of 0 bases from V and 6 bases from J, the junction contained 9 bases not matched to a gene. CDR1 is SGHNT, CDR2 YYREEE, per germline (reference sequence). This CDR3 comprises 16 residues. The CDR3 here is CASSLGPSGSLSEQYF. Here the CDR3 DNA reads TGTGCCAGCAGCTTGGGCCCTAGCGGGAGTCTTAGCGAGCAGTACTTC.

This rearrangement joins TRBV11-2 to TRBJ2-1; 8 bases map to TRBD2. The CDR3 extends over 15 amino acids. Germline V gene sequence: CDR1 SGHAT, CDR2 FQNNGV. V dropped 1 base and J dropped 12; count of bases not matched to a gene: 11. The CDR3 coding sequence is TGTGCCAGCAGCTTAGCCATGGCGGGGGGCGGCGGGCAGTTCTTC. Translation: CASSLAMAGGGGQFF.

The genes are TRBV6-2 or TRBV6-3 and TRBJ1-1; D may be TRBD1 (5 bases). This CDR3 is 13 amino acids long. Trimming shortened V by 2 bases and J by 7 bases, and 11 bases separated the two germline ends. CDR1 and CDR2 (germline): MNHEY, SVGEGT. CDR3: CASSYRDGGEAFF. CDR3 bases: TGTGCCAGCAGTTACAGGGACGGGGGTGAAGCTTTCTTT.

V usage is TRBV9 and J usage is TRBJ2-3, with 8 bases identical to TRBD1. Germline V gene data show CDR1 as SGDLS and CDR2 as YYNGEE. The CDR3 spans 14 residues. V lost 2 bases and J lost 3; bases outside the gene matches: 2. As DNA, the CDR3 is TGTGCCAGCAGCGTGACAGGGGTAACAGATACGCAGTATTTT. It codes for CASSVTGVTDTQYF.

The chain joins TRBV19 to TRBJ1-5; 11 bases are shared with TRBD1. Germline lookup yields CDR1 LNHDA and CDR2 SQIVND (reference sequence). With 5 bases clipped from V and 2 bases from J, the junction kept 2 bases outside the gene matches. The CDR3 consists of 15 residues. This chain's CDR3 is CASSGQGARNQPQHF. The CDR3 nucleotides read TGTGCCAGTAGTGGACAGGGGGCGCGCAATCAGCCCCAGCATTTT.

This chain connects TRBV7-3 to TRBJ2-5; D may be TRBD2 (6 bases). The CDR3 loop spans 15 amino acids. Germline loops: CDR1 SGHTA, CDR2 FQGTGA. The V end lost 2 bases, the J end lost 5 bases, and 15 bases lay between the germline ends. The CDR3 is CASSLFGGEEETQYF. DNA of the CDR3: TGTGCCAGCAGCTTATTCGGGGGAGAGGAGGAGACCCAGTACTTC.

This chain uses TRBV2 with TRBJ1-2, with no clear D. V was cut by 8 bases and J by 8 bases, with 15 bases left in between. The CDR3 is 12 residues long. CDR1 SNHLY and CDR2 FYNNEI come from the germline V gene. CDR3 coding DNA: TGTGCCAGCGCGGGCCTTAACCTGGGCTACACCTTC. This translates into CASAGLNLGYTF.

The V and J genes are TRBV5-1 and TRBJ2-1, with 10 bases lining up with TRBD1. The length of the CDR3 is 14 residues. Trimming at V came to 4 bases and at J to 6 bases, leaving 4 bases not matched to a gene. Germline V gene lookup returns CDR1 SGHRS and CDR2 YFSETQ. This CDR3 reads CASSPGQGFNEQFF. The CDR3 DNA sequence: TGCGCCAGCAGCCCGGGACAGGGGTTCAATGAGCAGTTCTTC.

This rearrangement joins TRBV5-1 to TRBJ2-7; 9 bases line up with TRBD1. This CDR3 spans 16 amino acids. Trimming cost V 0 bases and J 3 bases; bases outside gene matches: 7. CDR1 is SGHRS, CDR2 YFSETQ, per germline. CDR3 DNA: TGCGCCAGCAGCTTGGGGGGGACAGGGTTCGGCTACGAGCAGTACTTC. As protein: CASSLGGTGFGYEQYF.

The chain couples TRBV29-1 to TRBJ2-2, with D possibly being TRBD1 (6 bases). Germline CDR1 and CDR2: SQVTM and ANQGSEA. The CDR3 runs to 15 residues. Trimming left V 4 bases short and J 5 bases short, with 17 bases between. The CDR3 nucleotides read TGCAGCGTTGTAGCTGGGGGCCTCTTAACCGGGGAGCTGTTTTTT. This sequence encodes CSVVAGGLLTGELFF.

This rearrangement joins TRBV27 to TRBJ2-7, with TRBD2 matching over 8 bases. The CDR3 is made up of 14 amino acids. The V gene end was trimmed by 2 bases and the J gene end by 5 bases; junction bases not matched to a gene: 5. Germline V gene lookup returns CDR1 MNHEY and CDR2 SMNVEV (reference sequence). DNA for the CDR3: TGTGCCAGCAGTTTAGCGGGAGGAAAGAACGAGCAGTACTTC. It yields the protein CASSLAGGKNEQYF.

Regarding this clone: Other DNA variants within this sample encode the same CDR3. The rearrangement links TRBV3-1 (or the pseudogene TRBV3-2) to TRBJ1-5; weak D call: TRBD1 (5 bases). Trimming removed 4 bases at V and 5 bases at J, with 9 bases between. Germline V lookup: CDR1 LGHDT, CDR2 YNNKEL (reference sequence). This CDR3 is 13 amino acids long. CDR3 amino acids: CASSRGGDQPQHF. DNA of the CDR3: TGTGCCAGCAGCCGCGGGGGGGATCAGCCCCAGCATTTT.

The chain carries TRBV14 and TRBJ2-5; 12 nucleotides agree with TRBD2. In germline, CDR1 is SGHDN, CDR2 FVKESK. Trimming removed 3 bases from V and 5 bases from J; junction bases left unmatched: 19. The CDR3 runs 20 residues. CDR3 sequence: CASSHGTGDRTSGRRETQYF. In DNA form, the CDR3 reads TGTGCCAGCAGCCACGGGACAGGCGATAGAACTAGCGGGAGGAGGGAGACCCAGTACTTC.

V is TRBV7-6 and J is TRBJ1-1; D is ambiguous. The V gene lost 1 base and the J gene lost 7 bases, with 10 bases spanning the gap. The germline CDR1 and CDR2 sequences are SGHVS and FNYEAQ. This CDR3 has 13 amino acids. The CDR3 DNA is TGTGCCAGCAGCTTAGGGCCGCGGAATGAAGCTTTCTTT. It specifies CASSLGPRNEAFF. Combining the CDR3 with reference TRBV7-6 and TRBJ1-1 gives the whole variable domain GAGVSQSPRYKVTKRGQDVALRCDPISGHVSLYWYRQALGQGPEFLTYFNYEAQQDKSGLPNDRFSAERPEGSISTLTIQRTEQRDSAMYRCASSLGPRNEAFFGQGTRLTVV.

Only one count was recorded for this clone. The chain joins TRBV9 to TRBJ1-2, with D hard to call. Germline V CDR1 and CDR2: SGDLS, YYNGEE. This CDR3 is built from 12 residues. V lost 4 bases to trimming and J lost 3 bases, with 7 bases between them. CDR3 region: CASSTVDYGYTF. In DNA form, the CDR3 reads TGTGCCAGCAGCACAGTAGACTATGGCTACACCTTC. Supplemented by reference TRBV9 and TRBJ1-2, the full variable domain reads DSGVTQTPKHLITATGQRVTLRCSPRSGDLSVYWYQQSLDQGLQFLIQYYNGEERAKGNILERFSAQQFPDLHSELNLSSLELGDSALYFCASSTVDYGYTFGSGTRLTVV.

The CDR3 coding sequence is TGTGCCATCAGTGATCCCGACAGGACCACCTATGGCTACACCTTC. It specifies CAISDPDRTTYGYTF. This rearrangement joins TRBV10-3 to TRBJ1-2; maybe TRBD1 (6 bases). Germline CDR1 ENHRY, CDR2 SYGVKD. The CDR3 runs to 15 residues. V lost 3 bases, J lost 4 bases, and 15 bases lay in between.

The V gene is TRBV30, the J gene TRBJ1-2; 7 bases line up with TRBD1. From germline, CDR1 is GTSNPN and CDR2 SVGIG (reference sequence). The ends lost 6 bases at V and 0 bases at J; junction bases unmatched: 13. CDR3 length: 16 amino acids. CDR3 sequence: CACHAGTVVANYGYTF. In DNA, the CDR3 is TGTGCCTGTCACGCCGGGACAGTAGTTGCTAACTATGGCTACACCTTC.

The chain joins TRBV29-1 to TRBJ2-2; TRBD1 matches at 8 bases. Germline trimming cut 3 bases from V and 3 bases from J; bases unmatched to any gene: 0. Germline CDR1 reads SQVTM; CDR2 reads ANQGSEA. The CDR3 spans 13 residues. The CDR3 coding sequence is TGCAGCGTTGACAGGGGGCACACCGGGGAGCTGTTTTTT. This codes for CSVDRGHTGELFF.

V and J are TRBV20-1 and TRBJ1-2; 10 nucleotides line up with TRBD1. V trimming: 3 bases; J trimming: 4 bases; junction bases outside the gene matches: 5. Looked up from germline, CDR1 is DFQATT and CDR2 is SNEGSKA (reference sequence). CDR3 length equals 14 residues. CDR3 in amino acids: CSASGTGDAYGYTF. The CDR3, as DNA: TGCAGTGCTAGTGGGACAGGGGATGCCTATGGCTACACCTTC.

The chain combines TRBV18 with TRBJ2-7, with TRBD2 as a possible D gene (6 bases). The end of the DNA is better explained by TRBJ2-1, so the J call may be wrong. Germline-derived CDR1 and CDR2 are KGHSH and LQKENI. CDR3 size: 14 residues. CDR3 region: CASSAGGMYNEQFF. The CDR3 region has the DNA TGTGCCAGCTCAGCCGGGGGAATGTACAATGAGCAGTTCTTC.

V is TRBV11-2 and J is TRBJ2-1; TRBD2 agrees at 8 bases. V trimming: 4 bases; J trimming: 7 bases; junction bases outside the gene matches: 12. This CDR3 has 16 amino acids. Germline V CDR1 and CDR2: SGHAT, FQNNGV. The CDR3 spells CASSSPGGVGRNEQFF. The CDR3 DNA reads as TGTGCCAGCAGCTCCCCCGGGGGGGTGGGAAGGAATGAGCAGTTCTTC.

The chain combines TRBV7-3 with TRBJ2-3; 8 bases line up with TRBD1. CDR3 length equals 15 residues. Germline CDR1 is SGHTA and CDR2 is FQGTGA. V trimming: 1 base; J trimming: 1 base; junction bases outside the gene matches: 1. The CDR3 reads CASSLMGQGTDTQYF. In nucleotides, the CDR3 is TGTGCCAGCAGCTTAATGGGACAGGGCACAGATACGCAGTATTTT.